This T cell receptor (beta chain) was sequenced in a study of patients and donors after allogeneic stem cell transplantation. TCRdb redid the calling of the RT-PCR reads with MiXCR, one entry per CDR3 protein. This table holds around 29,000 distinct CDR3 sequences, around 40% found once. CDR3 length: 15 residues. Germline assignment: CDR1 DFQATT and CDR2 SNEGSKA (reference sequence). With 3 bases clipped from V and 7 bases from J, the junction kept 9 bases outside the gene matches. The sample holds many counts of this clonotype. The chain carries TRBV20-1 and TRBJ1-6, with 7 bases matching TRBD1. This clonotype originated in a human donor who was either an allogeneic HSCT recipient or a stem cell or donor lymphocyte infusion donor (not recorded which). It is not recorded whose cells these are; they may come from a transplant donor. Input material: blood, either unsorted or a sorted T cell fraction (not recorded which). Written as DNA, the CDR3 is TGCAGTGCTAGCCCTGGGGTGGGACAGAATTCACCCCTCCACTTT. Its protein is CSASPGVGQNSPLHF.